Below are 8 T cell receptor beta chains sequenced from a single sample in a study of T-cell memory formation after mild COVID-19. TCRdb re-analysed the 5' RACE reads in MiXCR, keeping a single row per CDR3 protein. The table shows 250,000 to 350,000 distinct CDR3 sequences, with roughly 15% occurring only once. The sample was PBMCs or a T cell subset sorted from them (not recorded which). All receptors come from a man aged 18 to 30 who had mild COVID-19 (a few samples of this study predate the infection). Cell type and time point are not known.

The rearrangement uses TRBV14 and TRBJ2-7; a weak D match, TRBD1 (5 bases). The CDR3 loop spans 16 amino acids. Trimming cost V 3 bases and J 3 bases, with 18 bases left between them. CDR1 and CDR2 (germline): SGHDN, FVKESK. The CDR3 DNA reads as TGTGCCAGCAGCCACTACGCGAGGCTGGGGCACTACGAGCAGTACTTC. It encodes CASSHYARLGHYEQYF.

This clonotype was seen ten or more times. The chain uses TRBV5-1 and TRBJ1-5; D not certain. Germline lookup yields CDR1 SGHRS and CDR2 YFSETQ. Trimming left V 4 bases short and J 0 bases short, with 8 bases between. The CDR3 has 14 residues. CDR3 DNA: TGCGCCAGCAGCCCGGGTGATAGCAATCAGCCCCAGCATTTT. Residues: CASSPGDSNQPQHF.

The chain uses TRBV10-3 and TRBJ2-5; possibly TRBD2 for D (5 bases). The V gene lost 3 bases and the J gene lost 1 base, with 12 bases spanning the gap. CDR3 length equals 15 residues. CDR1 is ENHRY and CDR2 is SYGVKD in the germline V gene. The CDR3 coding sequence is TGTGCCATCAGTGATCCGGGAAGATTCCAAGAGACCCAGTACTTC. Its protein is CAISDPGRFQETQYF.

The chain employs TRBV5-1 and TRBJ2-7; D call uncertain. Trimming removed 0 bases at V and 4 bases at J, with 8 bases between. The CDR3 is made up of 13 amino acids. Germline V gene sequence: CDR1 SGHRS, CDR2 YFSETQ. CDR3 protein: CASSLGRWYEQYF. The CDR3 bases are TGCGCCAGCAGCTTGGGCAGATGGTACGAGCAGTACTTC.

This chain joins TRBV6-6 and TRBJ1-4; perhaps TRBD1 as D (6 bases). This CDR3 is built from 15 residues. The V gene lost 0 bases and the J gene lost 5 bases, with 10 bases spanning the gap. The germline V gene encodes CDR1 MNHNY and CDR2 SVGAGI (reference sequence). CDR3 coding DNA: TGTGCCAGCAGTTACTCCGGGGGCGGGAATGAAAAACTGTTTTTT. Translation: CASSYSGGGNEKLFF.

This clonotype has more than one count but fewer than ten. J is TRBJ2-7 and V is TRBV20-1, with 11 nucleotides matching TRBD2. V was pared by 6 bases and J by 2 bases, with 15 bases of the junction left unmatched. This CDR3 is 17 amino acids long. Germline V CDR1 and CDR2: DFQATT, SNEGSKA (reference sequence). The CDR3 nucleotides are TGCAGTGCCGGCCCCCCCCCAGGGACTAGCGGTACCTACGAGCAGTACTTC. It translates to CSAGPPPGTSGTYEQYF.

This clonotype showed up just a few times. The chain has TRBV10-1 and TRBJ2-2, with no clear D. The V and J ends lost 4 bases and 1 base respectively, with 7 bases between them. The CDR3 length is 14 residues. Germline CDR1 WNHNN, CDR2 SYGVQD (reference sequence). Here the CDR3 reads CASSVAVNTGELFF. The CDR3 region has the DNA TGCGCCAGCAGTGTAGCCGTGAACACCGGGGAGCTGTTTTTT.

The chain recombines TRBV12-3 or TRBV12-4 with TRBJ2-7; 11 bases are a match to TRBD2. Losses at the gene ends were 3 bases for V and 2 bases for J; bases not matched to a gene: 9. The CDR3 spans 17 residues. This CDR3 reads CASSFRLAGGSPYEQYF. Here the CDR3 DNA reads TGTGCCAGCAGTTTTAGGCTAGCGGGGGGTTCGCCCTACGAGCAGTACTTC.